This paragraph reports one T cell receptor beta chain. This record belongs to a study of T cells in Graves' hyperthyroidism and ophthalmopathy. TCR beta CDR3 sequences were amplified from RNA transcripts. The HTBI set primed first-round TCR CDR3 RT-PCR. MiXCR was run by TCRdb on the multiplex PCR reads, yielding one entry per CDR3 protein. In the table there are hundreds of thousands of distinct CDR3 sequences, 14% of which are singletons. The V gene lost 6 bases and the J gene lost 0 bases, with 11 bases spanning the gap. CDR1 and CDR2 (germline): SGHVS, FNYEAQ. This CDR3 has 14 residues. Among the patients, aged 18 to 65, hyperthyroidism was newly diagnosed and had lasted under 2 months.

The sample consisted of blood. The rearrangement uses TRBV7-6 and TRBJ2-5; D is possibly TRBD1 or TRBD2 (5 bases each). This TCR came from a young woman with Graves' hyperthyroidism. The CDR3 here is CASRSGTDQETQYF. In nucleotides, the CDR3 is TGTGCCAGCAGATCAGGGACGGACCAAGAGACCCAGTACTTC. The full variable domain, with the rest looked up from reference TRBV7-6 and TRBJ2-5, is GAGVSQSPRYKVTKRGQDVALRCDPISGHVSLYWYRQALGQGPEFLTYFNYEAQQDKSGLPNDRFSAERPEGSISTLTIQRTEQRDSAMYRCASRSGTDQETQYFGPGTRLLVL.